This TCR beta chain was sequenced in a study of human T cells and chemical hapten exposure. Study-wide results and caveats: The count of PT1 expanded TCRs correlated positively with patch test score.

Unique molecular identifiers were attached to individual cDNA molecules during library preparation. A single record per CDR3 protein comes from TCRdb applying MiXCR to the RACE reads. The table has about 190,000 distinct CDR3 sequences, roughly a quarter seen once; the top ten hold 2.5%. CDR3 length: 12 amino acids. Trimming left V 1 base short and J 8 bases short, with 9 bases between. Remarks on this clonotype: What it binds is not known.

The time point denotes: patch test 3, about 24 weeks after DPC sensitization. The treatment is: therapeutic diphenylcyclopropenone sensitization with weekly scalp DPC. The sample here was whole blood, taken in connection with sensitization to the hapten diphenylcyclopropenone (DPC). The rearrangement joins TRBV12-3 or TRBV12-4 to TRBJ2-7; D remains ambiguous. The origin of this receptor is a woman aged 40 to 50 with alopecia areata. Some clones in this sample may be carry-over from other donors' samples. The CDR3 DNA reads TGTGCCAGCAGTTTAGTAGGGATCCAGCAGTACTTC. Translation: CASSLVGIQQYF.